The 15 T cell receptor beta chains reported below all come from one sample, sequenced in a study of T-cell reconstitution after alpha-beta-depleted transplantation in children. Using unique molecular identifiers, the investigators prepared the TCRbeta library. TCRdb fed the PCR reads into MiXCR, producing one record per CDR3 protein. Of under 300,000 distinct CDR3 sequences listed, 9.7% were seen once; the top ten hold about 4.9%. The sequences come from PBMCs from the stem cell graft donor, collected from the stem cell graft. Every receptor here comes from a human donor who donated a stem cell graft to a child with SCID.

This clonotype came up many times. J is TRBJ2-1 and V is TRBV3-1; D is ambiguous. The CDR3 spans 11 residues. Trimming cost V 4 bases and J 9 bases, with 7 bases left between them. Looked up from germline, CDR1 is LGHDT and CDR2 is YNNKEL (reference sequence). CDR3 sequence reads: CASSLESEQFF. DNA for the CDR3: TGTGCCAGCAGCCTAGAATCTGAGCAGTTCTTC.

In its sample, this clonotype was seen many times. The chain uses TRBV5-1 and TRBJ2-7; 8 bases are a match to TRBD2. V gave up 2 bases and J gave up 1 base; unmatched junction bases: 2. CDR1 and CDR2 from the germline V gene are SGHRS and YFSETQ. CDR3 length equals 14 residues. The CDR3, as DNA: TGCGCCAGCAGCTTTAGCGGGGCTTCCTACGAGCAGTACTTC. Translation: CASSFSGASYEQYF.

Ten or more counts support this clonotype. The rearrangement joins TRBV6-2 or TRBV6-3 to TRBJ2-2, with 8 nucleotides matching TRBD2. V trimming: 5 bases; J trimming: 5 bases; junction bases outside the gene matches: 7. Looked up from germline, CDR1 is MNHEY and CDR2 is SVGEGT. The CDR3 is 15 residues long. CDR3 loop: CASSSQREPTGELFF. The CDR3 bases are TGTGCCAGCAGTAGCCAGCGGGAGCCTACCGGGGAGCTGTTTTTT.

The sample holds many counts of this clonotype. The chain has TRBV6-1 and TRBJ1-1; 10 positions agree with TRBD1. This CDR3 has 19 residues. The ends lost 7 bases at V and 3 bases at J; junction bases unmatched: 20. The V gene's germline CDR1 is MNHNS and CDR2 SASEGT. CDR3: CASNILRPVTGTGDTEAFF. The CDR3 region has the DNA TGTGCCAGCAATATTTTACGCCCTGTGACCGGGACAGGGGACACTGAAGCTTTCTTT.

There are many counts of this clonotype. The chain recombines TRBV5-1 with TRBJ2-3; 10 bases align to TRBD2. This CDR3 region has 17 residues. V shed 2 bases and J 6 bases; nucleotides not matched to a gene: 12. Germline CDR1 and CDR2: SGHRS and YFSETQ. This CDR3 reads CASSFGLAGALGDTQYF. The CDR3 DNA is TGCGCCAGCAGCTTTGGGCTAGCGGGGGCCCTGGGGGATACGCAGTATTTT.

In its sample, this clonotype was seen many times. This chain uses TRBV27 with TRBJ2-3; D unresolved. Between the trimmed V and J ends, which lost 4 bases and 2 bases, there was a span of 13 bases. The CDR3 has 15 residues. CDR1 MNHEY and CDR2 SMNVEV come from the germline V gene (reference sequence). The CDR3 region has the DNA TGTGCCAGCAGTTGGGTATCGAGACCCACAGATACGCAGTATTTT. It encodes CASSWVSRPTDTQYF.

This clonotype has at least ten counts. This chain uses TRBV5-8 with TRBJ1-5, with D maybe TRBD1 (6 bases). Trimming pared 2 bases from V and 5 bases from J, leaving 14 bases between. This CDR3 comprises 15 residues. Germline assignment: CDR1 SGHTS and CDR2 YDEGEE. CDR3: CASSFWTGGHQPQHF. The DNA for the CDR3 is TGTGCCAGCAGCTTCTGGACTGGGGGGCATCAGCCCCAGCATTTT.

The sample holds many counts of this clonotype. CDR3 region: CASRSTGLGGLKAFF. The CDR3 region has the DNA TGTGCCAGCAGAAGTACCGGCCTAGGGGGATTGAAAGCTTTCTTT. The chain joins TRBV7-8 to TRBJ1-1; weak D call: TRBD1 (6 bases). V lost 6 bases and J lost 9, with 23 bases in between. This CDR3 is 15 amino acids long. Germline-derived CDR1 and CDR2 are SGHVS and FQNEAQ.

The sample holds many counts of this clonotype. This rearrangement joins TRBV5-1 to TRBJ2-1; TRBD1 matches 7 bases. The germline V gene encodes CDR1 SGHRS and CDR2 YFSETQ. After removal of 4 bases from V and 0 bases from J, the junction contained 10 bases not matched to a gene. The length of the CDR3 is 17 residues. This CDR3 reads CASSHPRQGSSYNEQFF. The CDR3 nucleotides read TGCGCCAGCAGCCATCCTCGACAGGGAAGCTCCTACAATGAGCAGTTCTTC.

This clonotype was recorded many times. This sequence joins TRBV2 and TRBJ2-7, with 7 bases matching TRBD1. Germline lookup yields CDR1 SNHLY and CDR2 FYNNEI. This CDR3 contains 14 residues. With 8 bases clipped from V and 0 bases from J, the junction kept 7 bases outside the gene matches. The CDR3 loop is CASPTGADSYEQYF. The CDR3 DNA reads TGTGCCAGCCCAACAGGGGCGGACTCCTACGAGCAGTACTTC.

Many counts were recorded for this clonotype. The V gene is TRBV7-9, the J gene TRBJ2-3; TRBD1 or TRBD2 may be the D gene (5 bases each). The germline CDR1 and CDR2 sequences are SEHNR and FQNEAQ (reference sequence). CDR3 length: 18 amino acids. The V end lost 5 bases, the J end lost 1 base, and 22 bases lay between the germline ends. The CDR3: CASSPQFTGTAGTDTQYF. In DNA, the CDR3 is TGTGCCAGCAGCCCCCAATTTACCGGGACCGCGGGCACAGATACGCAGTATTTT.

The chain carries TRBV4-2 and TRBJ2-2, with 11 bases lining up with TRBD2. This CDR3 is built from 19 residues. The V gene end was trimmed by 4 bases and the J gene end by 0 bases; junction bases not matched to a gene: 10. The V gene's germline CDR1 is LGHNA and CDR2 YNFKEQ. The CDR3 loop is CASSLSASGGFANTGELFF. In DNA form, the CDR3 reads TGTGCCAGCAGCCTATCGGCTAGCGGGGGGTTCGCGAACACCGGGGAGCTGTTTTTT.

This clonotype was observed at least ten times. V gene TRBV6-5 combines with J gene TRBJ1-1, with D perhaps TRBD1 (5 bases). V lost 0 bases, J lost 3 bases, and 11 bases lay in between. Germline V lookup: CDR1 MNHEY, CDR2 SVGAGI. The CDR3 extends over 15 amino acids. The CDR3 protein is CASSYSSQGYTEAFF. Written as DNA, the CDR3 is TGTGCCAGCAGTTACTCATCCCAGGGTTACACTGAAGCTTTCTTT.

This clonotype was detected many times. The CDR3 sequence is CASSQDQADADTQYF. Here the CDR3 DNA reads TGCGCCAGCAGCCAAGATCAGGCGGACGCAGATACGCAGTATTTT. The chain combines TRBV4-3 with TRBJ2-3; no clear D gene. Looked up from germline, CDR1 is LGHNA and CDR2 is YSLEER. CDR3 size: 15 residues. V lost 0 bases to trimming and J lost 4 bases, with 11 bases between them.

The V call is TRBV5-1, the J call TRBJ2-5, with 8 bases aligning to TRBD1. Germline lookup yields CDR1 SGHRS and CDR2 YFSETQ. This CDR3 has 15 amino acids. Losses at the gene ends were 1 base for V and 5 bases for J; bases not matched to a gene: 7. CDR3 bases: TGCGCCAGCAGCTTGATACCAGGGGGCGAGGAGACCCAGTACTTC. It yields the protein CASSLIPGGEETQYF.